This T cell receptor (beta chain) was sequenced in a study of identical twins. The CDR3 runs 15 residues. Losses at the gene ends were 6 bases for V and 7 bases for J; bases not matched to a gene: 11. CDR1 SGHVS and CDR2 FQNEAQ come from the germline V gene. This clonotype was recorded many times. MiXCR, run by TCRdb on the 5' RACE reads, gives a single entry per CDR3 protein. The sample has around 650,000 distinct CDR3 sequences, less than 9% seen once. A further study also used this sample, focusing on yellow fever vaccine responses in identical twins.

The TCR originated in a young woman in good health. Sequencing was done on a sample of PBMCs. The rearrangement links TRBV7-8 to TRBJ2-7; TRBD1 agrees at 11 bases. For the CDR3, the DNA is TGTGCCAGCAGACGAAGCCCGGGACAGGGGGATGAGCAGTACGTC. The encoded protein is CASRRSPGQGDEQYV.